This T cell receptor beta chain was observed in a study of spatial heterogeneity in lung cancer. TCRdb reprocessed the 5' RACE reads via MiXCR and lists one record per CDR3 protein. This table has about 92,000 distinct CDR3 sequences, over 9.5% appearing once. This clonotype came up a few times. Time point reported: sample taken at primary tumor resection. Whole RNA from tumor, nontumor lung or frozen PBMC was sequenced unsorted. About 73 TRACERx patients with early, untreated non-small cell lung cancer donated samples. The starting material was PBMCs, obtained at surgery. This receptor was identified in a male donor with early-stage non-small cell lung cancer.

The CDR3 here is CASSDETVGNTEAFF. CDR3 in DNA: TGTGCCAGCAGTGACGAGACAGTCGGGAACACTGAAGCTTTCTTT. The chain is built from TRBV2 and TRBJ1-1, with D tentatively TRBD1 (5 bases). This CDR3 spans 15 amino acids. In germline, CDR1 is SNHLY, CDR2 FYNNEI. V dropped 3 bases and J dropped 1 base, with 12 bases sitting between them.